These 26 T cell receptor beta chains originate from one sample sequenced in a study of shared clonotypes between healthy human individuals (dated by TCRdb to the early 2020s). To prepare the library, the immunoSEQ multiplex PCR assay was applied. What TCRdb holds here is the immuneACCESS table cut down to in-frame rearrangements. Part of the clones is not present; checked against another copy, under half of the missing clones reflect an unresolved V gene, and the others are unexplained. Recorded for this sample are about 650,000 clones; over 95% of them occurred a single time. The top ten clonotypes cover around 0.11% of the sample. CD8 naive samples were obtained by positive selection for CCR7 among CD45RO-negative cells, yielding a CD45RA+CCR7+ population from which TemRA cells were excluded. The specimen was naive CD8+ T cells sorted from blood. The cell subset or site label of this sample denotes: CD45RA+CCR7+. These receptors all stem from a woman between 25 and 40 years old in good health.

This chain connects TRBV14 to TRBJ2-1, with 9 positions matching TRBD1. This CDR3 has 18 residues. Germline V gene sequence: CDR1 SGHDN, CDR2 FVKESK. Losses at the gene ends were 1 base for V and 1 base for J; bases not matched to a gene: 8. The CDR3 coding sequence is TGTGCCAGCAGCCAAGCCTACCTGGGACAGGGTTCCTACAATGAGCAGTTCTTC. This encodes CASSQAYLGQGSYNEQFF.

This sequence joins TRBV4-1 and TRBJ2-5; TRBD1 is a possible D gene (6 bases). The CDR3 loop spans 13 amino acids. CDR1 and CDR2 (germline): MGHRA, YSYEKL. The V end was cut by 5 bases, the J end by 5 bases, with 12 bases between. The CDR3 DNA reads TGCGCCAGCAGCACAGGGTCTCAGGAGACCCAGTACTTC. It specifies CASSTGSQETQYF.

The rearrangement links TRBV4-1 to TRBJ2-5; possible D gene TRBD2, 5 bases. Matching the DNA end better, TRBJ2-7 makes the J call doubtful. The CDR3 spans 15 residues. Germline CDR1 is MGHRA and CDR2 is YSYEKL. The CDR3 loop reads CASSQSSHGVYEQYF. The CDR3 coding sequence is TGCGCCAGCAGCCAATCGTCCCACGGGGTCTACGAGCAGTACTTC.

The rearrangement uses TRBV10-1 and TRBJ2-7, with 8 bases fitting TRBD2. Germline assignment: CDR1 WNHNN and CDR2 SYGVQD (reference sequence). The V gene end was trimmed by 7 bases and the J gene end by 0 bases; junction bases not matched to a gene: 8. This CDR3 spans 15 amino acids. CDR3 protein: CASNAKAGVSYEQYF. CDR3 bases: TGCGCCAGCAACGCAAAAGCGGGAGTCTCCTACGAGCAGTACTTC.

The V and J genes are TRBV29-1 and TRBJ1-2; no reliable D call. CDR3 size: 12 residues. Germline values: CDR1 SQVTM, CDR2 ANQGSEA. V lost 6 bases to trimming and J lost 3 bases, with 11 bases between them. The CDR3 here is CSVSGPDYGYTF. The CDR3 DNA reads TGCAGCGTAAGCGGCCCCGACTATGGCTACACCTTC.

J is TRBJ1-5 and V is TRBV28; D may be TRBD1 (5 bases). The CDR3 spans 14 residues. Trimming stripped 1 base from V and 7 bases from J, with 11 bases between. Looked up from germline, CDR1 is MDHEN and CDR2 is SYDVKM. In DNA, the CDR3 is TGTGCCAGCAGTTTATTCCAGGGAGGGCAGCCCCAGCATTTT. This gives the protein CASSLFQGGQPQHF.

The chain recombines TRBV19 with TRBJ2-2, with 7 bases identical to TRBD1. V lost 7 bases and J lost 0; bases outside the gene matches: 11. Looked up from germline, CDR1 is LNHDA and CDR2 is SQIVND (reference sequence). The CDR3 is made up of 17 amino acids. The CDR3 bases are TGTGCCAGTAATTGGGACAGTAGCCTTTCGAACACCGGGGAGCTGTTTTTT. Translating it yields CASNWDSSLSNTGELFF. Complete variable domain (other parts from reference TRBV19 and TRBJ2-2): DGGITQSPKYLFRKEGQNVTLSCEQNLNHDAMYWYRQDPGQGLRLIYYSQIVNDFQKGDIAEGYSVSREKKESFPLTVTSAQKNPTAFYLCASNWDSSLSNTGELFFGEGSRLTVL.

J is TRBJ1-4 and V is TRBV5-1, with TRBD1 as a possible D gene (5 bases). Trimming shortened V by 4 bases and J by 7 bases, and 5 bases separated the two germline ends. The V gene's germline CDR1 is SGHRS and CDR2 YFSETQ. The CDR3 runs to 11 residues. CDR3 loop: CASSQGEKLFF. The CDR3 nucleotides read TGCGCCAGCAGCCAGGGTGAAAAACTGTTTTTT.

The chain carries TRBV29-1 and TRBJ2-3; 8 bases align to TRBD2. From germline, CDR1 is SQVTM and CDR2 ANQGSEA. V gave up 6 bases and J gave up 3 bases; unmatched junction bases: 20. The CDR3 sequence is 18 residues long. The CDR3 DNA follows: TGCAGCGTGGGGGGATTTACGGGAGGGAGGTTAAGGACAGATACGCAGTATTTT. Translation gives CSVGGFTGGRLRTDTQYF.

V and J are TRBV7-6 and TRBJ2-7; 7 bases line up with TRBD1. CDR3 length: 13 residues. V shed 5 bases, J shed 5 bases, and the junction held 6 bases outside the gene matches. Germline V gene sequence: CDR1 SGHVS, CDR2 FNYEAQ. The CDR3 bases are TGTGCCAGCAGCCTCATTACAGGGGACGAGCAGTACTTC. It translates to CASSLITGDEQYF.

The rearrangement joins TRBV2 to TRBJ1-2; D possibly corresponds to TRBD1 (5 bases). This CDR3 contains 12 residues. CDR1 is SNHLY, CDR2 FYNNEI, per germline. The V gene lost 8 bases and the J gene lost 4 bases, with 11 bases spanning the gap. Here the CDR3 DNA reads TGTGCCAGCTGGGACGGGATCTATGGCTACACCTTC. This encodes CASWDGIYGYTF. The full variable domain, with the rest looked up from reference TRBV2 and TRBJ1-2, is EPEVTQTPSHQVTQMGQEVILRCVPISNHLYFYWYRQILGQKVEFLVSFYNNEISEKSEIFDDQFSVERPDGSNFTLKIRSTKLEDSAMYFCASWDGIYGYTFGSGTRLTVV.

The CDR3 DNA reads TGTGCCAGCAGCTTAGTGGGGGAGGGAGGAGATACGCAGTATTTT. Its translation: CASSLVGEGGDTQYF. J is TRBJ2-3 and V is TRBV7-2; 7 bases map to TRBD2. This CDR3 has 15 residues. The V gene's germline CDR1 is SGHTA and CDR2 FQGNSA. The ends lost 1 base at V and 5 bases at J; junction bases unmatched: 6.

The chain is built from TRBV6-1 and TRBJ2-5; D gene ambiguous. Deletions cut 1 base from V and 5 bases from J, with 11 bases between. Looked up from germline, CDR1 is MNHNS and CDR2 is SASEGT. This CDR3 has 14 residues. This CDR3 reads CASSEVGVSETQYF. The CDR3 coding sequence is TGTGCCAGCAGTGAAGTTGGGGTCTCCGAGACCCAGTACTTC.

The chain uses TRBV5-1 and TRBJ2-7; D might be TRBD1 (6 bases). This CDR3 has 14 residues. With 6 bases removed from V and 2 bases from J, the gap between germline ends came to 15 bases. Germline V lookup: CDR1 SGHRS, CDR2 YFSETQ. The CDR3 DNA sequence: TGCGCCAGCACCCCCCGGGACAAGCCCTACGAGCAGTACTTC. This gives the protein CASTPRDKPYEQYF.

The rearrangement joins TRBV10-2 to TRBJ1-2, with a tentative D call TRBD1 (5 bases). V lost 5 bases to trimming and J lost 8 bases, with 15 bases between them. Germline V CDR1 and CDR2: WSHSY, SAAADI. The CDR3 spans 13 residues. The CDR3 reads CASSPARVGGYTF. CDR3 DNA: TGCGCCAGCAGTCCTGCCAGGGTGGGCGGCTACACCTTC.

V is TRBV27 and J is TRBJ2-7; the match to TRBD1 covers 10 bases. The V gene's germline CDR1 is MNHEY and CDR2 SMNVEV (reference sequence). The CDR3 totals 15 residues. Trimming removed 7 bases from V and 4 bases from J; junction bases left unmatched: 10. The DNA for the CDR3 is TGTGCCAGCAAGGGAATAGGGACAGGGGAATACGAGCAGTACTTC. Its translation is CASKGIGTGEYEQYF.

The chain's CDR3 is CASSSWESGAYEQYF. The CDR3 coding sequence is TGTGCCAGCAGCTCCTGGGAAAGCGGTGCCTACGAGCAGTACTTC. The chain carries TRBV13 and TRBJ2-7; weak D call: TRBD2 (5 bases). V lost 4 bases to trimming and J lost 2 bases, with 15 bases between them. CDR1 is PRHDT, CDR2 FYEKMQ, per germline (reference sequence). The CDR3 consists of 15 residues.

This chain connects TRBV27 to TRBJ1-1; perhaps TRBD1 as D (6 bases). The CDR3 covers 15 residues. Germline CDR1 reads MNHEY; CDR2 reads SMNVEV (reference sequence). The V end was cut by 4 bases, the J end by 2 bases, with 14 bases between. In DNA, the CDR3 is TGTGCCAGCAGTTCTACAGCACAGGGAAACACTGAAGCTTTCTTT. It codes for CASSSTAQGNTEAFF.

This clone was observed a single time. The V call is TRBV28, the J call TRBJ2-7; D gene ambiguous. This CDR3 is built from 14 residues. Trimming took off 6 bases at V and 2 bases at J, with 14 bases between the two ends. Germline V gene data show CDR1 as MDHEN and CDR2 as SYDVKM. CDR3 sequence (DNA): TGTGCCAGCAGCCCACGACTGACAACCTACGAGCAGTACTTC. It is translated as CASSPRLTTYEQYF.

Only one count was recorded for this clone. V gene TRBV21-1 combines with J gene TRBJ2-2. TRBV21-1 corresponds to a pseudogene. The CDR3 length is 18 residues. DNA for the CDR3: TGTGCCAGCAGCAAAGCCTTGAAACCGAAGATTAACACCGGGGAGCTGTTTTTT. Translating it yields CASSKALKPKINTGELFF.

The table lists this clone with a count of one. The V gene is TRBV15, the J gene TRBJ1-6; D is unclear. V was cut by 5 bases and J by 10 bases, with 24 bases left in between. The CDR3 is 17 residues long. Germline V gives CDR1 LNHNV, CDR2 YYDKDF (reference sequence). As DNA, the CDR3 is TGTGCCACCAGCGGAGGTTCTGTTTCTTTGGCCGGATCACCCCTCCACTTT. Encoded protein: CATSGGSVSLAGSPLHF. Using reference TRBV15 and TRBJ1-6 for the parts outside the CDR3, the full variable domain is DAMVIQNPRYQVTQFGKPVTLSCSQTLNHNVMYWYQQKSSQAPKLLFHYYDKDFNNEADTPDNFQSRRPNTSFCFLDIRSPGLGDTAMYLCATSGGSVSLAGSPLHFGNGTRLTVT.

The chain combines TRBV19 with TRBJ1-5; D gene uncertain. Trimming stripped 6 bases from V and 2 bases from J, with 11 bases between. The germline V gene has CDR1 LNHDA and CDR2 SQIVND (reference sequence). This CDR3 spans 14 amino acids. The CDR3 nucleotides are TGTGCCAGTAGCCCCCCTGGGCGCAATCAGCCCCAGCATTTT. Translated, it gives CASSPPGRNQPQHF.

V usage is TRBV5-1 and J usage is TRBJ2-7; TRBD2 might be the D (6 bases). The ends were cut back, 4 bases at V and 3 bases at J, with 17 bases in the middle. The CDR3 spans 15 residues. Germline V gene data show CDR1 as SGHRS and CDR2 as YFSETQ. The CDR3 nucleotides read TGCGCCAGCAGCCTTCCCAGGGCCGGGGGCTACGAGCAGTACTTC. Protein sequence: CASSLPRAGGYEQYF.

This rearrangement joins TRBV5-6 to TRBJ2-2; TRBD1 or TRBD2 may be the D gene (5 bases each). Germline V gene data show CDR1 as SGHDT and CDR2 as YYEEEE. The length of the CDR3 is 13 residues. The V gene lost 5 bases and the J gene lost 6 bases, with 11 bases spanning the gap. The CDR3, as DNA: TGTGCCAGCAGTTCTGGGGGTTCCGGGGAGCTGTTTTTT. Translation: CASSSGGSGELFF.

This chain joins TRBV5-5 and TRBJ1-5; no clear D. The germline CDR1 and CDR2 sequences are SGHKS and YYEKEE (reference sequence). The CDR3 covers 16 residues. V was clipped by 0 bases and J by 0 bases, with 10 bases between them. CDR3 region: CASSLGSGYSNQPQHF. The CDR3 bases are TGTGCCAGCAGCTTGGGAAGTGGGTATAGCAATCAGCCCCAGCATTTT.

V usage is TRBV5-1 and J usage is TRBJ2-1, with a tentative D call TRBD2 (5 bases). CDR1 and CDR2 (germline): SGHRS, YFSETQ. With 4 bases removed from V and 7 bases from J, the gap between germline ends came to 12 bases. This CDR3 comprises 13 residues. This CDR3 is CASSQVTTNEQFF. The CDR3 bases are TGCGCCAGCAGCCAGGTGACTACAAATGAGCAGTTCTTC.